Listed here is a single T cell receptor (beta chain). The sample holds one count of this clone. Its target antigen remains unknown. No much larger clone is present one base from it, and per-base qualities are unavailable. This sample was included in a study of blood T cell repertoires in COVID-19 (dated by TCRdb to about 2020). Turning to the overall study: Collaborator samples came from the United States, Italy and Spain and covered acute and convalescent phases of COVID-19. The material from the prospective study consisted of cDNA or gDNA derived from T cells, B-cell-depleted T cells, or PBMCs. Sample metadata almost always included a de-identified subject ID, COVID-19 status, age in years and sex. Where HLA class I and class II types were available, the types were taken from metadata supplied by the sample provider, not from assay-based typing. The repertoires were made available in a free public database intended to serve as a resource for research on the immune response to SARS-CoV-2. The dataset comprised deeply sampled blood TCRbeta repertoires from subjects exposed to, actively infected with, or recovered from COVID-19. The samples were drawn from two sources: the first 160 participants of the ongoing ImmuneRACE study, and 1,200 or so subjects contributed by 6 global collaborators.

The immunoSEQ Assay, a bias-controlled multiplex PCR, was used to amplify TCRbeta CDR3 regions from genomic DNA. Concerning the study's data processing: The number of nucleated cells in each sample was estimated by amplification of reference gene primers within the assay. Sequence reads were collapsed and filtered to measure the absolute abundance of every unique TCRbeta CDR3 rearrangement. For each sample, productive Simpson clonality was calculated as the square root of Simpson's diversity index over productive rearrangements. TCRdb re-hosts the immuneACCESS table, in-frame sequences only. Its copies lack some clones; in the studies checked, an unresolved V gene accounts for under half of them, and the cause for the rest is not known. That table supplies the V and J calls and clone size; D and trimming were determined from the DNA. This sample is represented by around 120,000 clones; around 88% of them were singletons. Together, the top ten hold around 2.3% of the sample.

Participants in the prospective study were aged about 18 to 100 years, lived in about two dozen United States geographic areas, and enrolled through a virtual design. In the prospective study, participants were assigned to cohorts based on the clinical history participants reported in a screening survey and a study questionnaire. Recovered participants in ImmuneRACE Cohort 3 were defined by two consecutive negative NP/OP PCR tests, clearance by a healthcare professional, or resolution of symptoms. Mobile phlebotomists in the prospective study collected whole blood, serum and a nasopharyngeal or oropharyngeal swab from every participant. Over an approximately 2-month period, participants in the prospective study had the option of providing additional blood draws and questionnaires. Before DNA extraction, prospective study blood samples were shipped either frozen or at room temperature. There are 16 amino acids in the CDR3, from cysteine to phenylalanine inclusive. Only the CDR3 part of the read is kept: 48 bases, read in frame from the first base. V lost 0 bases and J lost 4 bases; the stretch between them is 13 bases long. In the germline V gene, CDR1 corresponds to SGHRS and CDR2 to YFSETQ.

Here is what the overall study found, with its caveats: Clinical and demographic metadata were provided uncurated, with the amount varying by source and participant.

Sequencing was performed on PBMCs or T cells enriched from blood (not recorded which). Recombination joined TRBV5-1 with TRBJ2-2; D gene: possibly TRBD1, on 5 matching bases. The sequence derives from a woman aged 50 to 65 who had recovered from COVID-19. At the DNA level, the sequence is TGCGCCAGCAGCTTGGGATTAGGGGTTGGCACCGGGGAGCTGTTTTTT. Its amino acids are CASSLGLGVGTGELFF.